This passage covers 13 T cell receptor beta chains from one sample sequenced in a study of blood T cell repertoires in COVID-19. The data were produced by immunoSEQ multiplex PCR, yet TCRdb's version contains in-frame clones alone and is incomplete. The sample includes roughly 62,000 clones, around 79% of them seen just once. Material for sequencing was peripheral blood. These receptors all stem from a man in his sixties with acute or convalescent COVID-19.

This clone came up once. The rearrangement uses TRBV5-6 and TRBJ2-2; D is perhaps TRBD2 (7 bases). The germline CDR1 and CDR2 sequences are SGHDT and YYEEEE. The CDR3 totals 16 residues. The V and J ends lost 4 bases and 0 bases respectively, with 13 bases between them. The CDR3 loop is CASSRGGGTNTGELFF. CDR3 coding DNA: TGTGCCAGCAGCCGGGGAGGGGGTACGAACACCGGGGAGCTGTTTTTT.

The rearrangement links TRBV10-3 to TRBJ2-7, with 9 bases that match TRBD1. Trimming took 6 bases from V and 4 from J; bases not matched to a gene: 7. CDR3 length: 14 amino acids. The germline gives CDR1 ENHRY, CDR2 SYGVKD. In DNA, the CDR3 is TGTGCCATCAGAGGACAGGGGTTCGAATACGAGCAGTACTTC. This gives the protein CAIRGQGFEYEQYF.

This CDR3 reads CASRKGRNTEAFF. In DNA form, the CDR3 reads TGTGCCAGCAGGAAAGGGAGGAACACTGAAGCTTTCTTT. The rearrangement links TRBV11-2 to TRBJ1-1; D remains unclear. Trimming took 6 bases from V and 1 from J, leaving 9 bases between them. The CDR3 spans 13 residues. CDR1 is SGHAT and CDR2 is FQNNGV in the germline V gene.

The chain is built from TRBV7-3 and TRBJ2-1, with 7 bases matching TRBD1. The V and J ends lost 5 bases and 10 bases, in that order; junction bases with no gene match: 5. The V gene's germline CDR1 is SGHTA and CDR2 FQGTGA. The length of the CDR3 is 12 residues. CDR3 sequence: CASSERQGEQFF. The CDR3 DNA reads TGTGCCAGCAGCGAGAGACAGGGCGAGCAGTTCTTC.

This clone was seen once. The chain joins TRBV6-5 to TRBJ1-2; TRBD1 is a possible D gene (5 bases). V lost 4 bases to trimming and J lost 5 bases, with 14 bases between them. The CDR3 is made up of 14 amino acids. Germline CDR1 reads MNHEY; CDR2 reads SVGAGI. CDR3 protein: CASSSTDSFYGYTF. The CDR3 nucleotides are TGTGCCAGCAGTTCCACCGACAGTTTTTATGGCTACACCTTC.

The CDR3 DNA follows: TGTGCCTGGAGTCCCACGGCCCGGGACATCTACGAGCAGTACTTC. Protein: CAWSPTARDIYEQYF. This chain links TRBV30 with TRBJ2-7; TRBD1 is a possible D gene (6 bases). Germline V gives CDR1 GTSNPN, CDR2 SVGIG (reference sequence). This CDR3 comprises 15 residues. Trimming left V 2 bases short and J 3 bases short, with 17 bases between. Variable domain in full (rest from reference TRBV30 and TRBJ2-7): SQTIHQWPATLVQPVGSPLSLECTVEGTSNPNLYWYRQAAGRGLQLLFYSVGIGQISSEVPQNLSASRPQDRQFILSSKKLLLSDSGFYLCAWSPTARDIYEQYFGPGTRLTVT.

The CDR3, as DNA: TGTGCCAGCAGCCCAGGGCCCTCGGATGAGCAGTTCTTC. Its translation is CASSPGPSDEQFF. V gene TRBV9 combines with J gene TRBJ2-1; maybe TRBD1 (5 bases). CDR3 length equals 13 residues. Germline CDR1 and CDR2: SGDLS and YYNGEE. The V and J ends lost 4 bases and 8 bases respectively, with 13 bases between them.

The chain recombines TRBV11-2 with TRBJ1-3; a weak D match, TRBD1 (6 bases). CDR1 and CDR2 (germline): SGHAT, FQNNGV. The CDR3 length is 14 residues. The V and J ends lost 1 base and 3 bases respectively, with 7 bases between them. Here the CDR3 reads CASSLGGLGNTIYF. CDR3 sequence (DNA): TGTGCCAGCAGCTTAGGGGGGCTTGGAAACACCATATATTTT. The full variable domain, with the rest looked up from reference TRBV11-2 and TRBJ1-3, is EAGVAQSPRYKIIEKRQSVAFWCNPISGHATLYWYQQILGQGPKLLIQFQNNGVVDDSQLPKDRFSAERLKGVDSTLKIQPAKLEDSAVYLCASSLGGLGNTIYFGEGSWLTVV.

Only a few counts were recorded for this clone. V and J are TRBV9 and TRBJ2-2, with 13 bases aligning to TRBD2. V shed 4 bases and J 6 bases; nucleotides not matched to a gene: 6. This CDR3 comprises 16 residues. Germline assignment: CDR1 SGDLS and CDR2 YYNGEE. The CDR3 protein is CASSPAGLAGPGELFF. As DNA, the CDR3 is TGTGCCAGCAGCCCCGCGGGACTAGCGGGGCCCGGGGAGCTGTTTTTT.

This clone was counted between two and nine times. V and J are TRBV2 and TRBJ1-4; 8 positions match TRBD1. The CDR3 extends over 14 amino acids. The ends lost 4 bases at V and 8 bases at J; junction bases unmatched: 6. CDR1 and CDR2 (germline): SNHLY, FYNNEI. CDR3: CASSVRTGQEKLFF. CDR3 DNA sequence: TGTGCCAGCAGTGTGAGGACAGGGCAGGAAAAACTGTTTTTT.

The V call is TRBV28, the J call TRBJ1-5; TRBD1 agrees at 7 bases. Germline CDR1 MDHEN, CDR2 SYDVKM. Trimming took 4 bases from V and 3 from J; bases not matched to a gene: 9. The CDR3 has 16 residues. The CDR3 sequence is CASSSFEGGSNQPQHF. DNA for the CDR3: TGTGCCAGCAGTTCCTTTGAAGGGGGCTCCAATCAGCCCCAGCATTTT. Based on the CDR3 plus reference TRBV28 and TRBJ1-5, the full variable domain is DVKVTQSSRYLVKRTGEKVFLECVQDMDHENMFWYRQDPGLGLRLIYFSYDVKMKEKGDIPEGYSVSREKKERFSLILESASTNQTSMYLCASSSFEGGSNQPQHFGDGTRLSIL.

The J gene is TRBJ1-2, the V gene TRBV18; no definite D call. The CDR3 has 14 residues. Trimming took off 6 bases at V and 4 bases at J, with 15 bases between the two ends. The germline V gene encodes CDR1 KGHSH and CDR2 LQKENI. In nucleotides, the CDR3 is TGTGCCAGCTCCCGAGGAGGGAGTGGCTATGGCTACACCTTC. Translation gives CASSRGGSGYGYTF. The full variable domain, completed using reference TRBV18 and TRBJ1-2, is NAGVMQNPRHLVRRRGQEARLRCSPMKGHSHVYWYRQLPEEGLKFMVYLQKENIIDESGMPKERFSAEFPKEGPSILRIQQVVRGDSAAYFCASSRGGSGYGYTFGSGTRLTVV.

This sequence joins TRBV7-9 and TRBJ1-5; 7 nucleotides line up with TRBD1. With 2 bases clipped from V and 1 base from J, the junction kept 11 bases outside the gene matches. CDR3 size: 18 residues. Germline V CDR1 and CDR2: SEHNR, FQNEAQ (reference sequence). In DNA form, the CDR3 reads TGTGCCAGCAGCTTAAAACCCCTTGACAGGGAGAGCAATCAGCCCCAGCATTTT. The encoded protein is CASSLKPLDRESNQPQHF.